This is a list of T cell receptor beta chains from one sample in a study of T cell responses to AZD1222 COVID-19 vaccine. Produced via immunoSEQ multiplex PCR; TCRdb's table is partial and in-frame only. The table lists fewer than 200,000 clones, about 91% of them singletons. The material was peripheral blood, obtained on day 0 of AZD1222 vaccination. These receptors all stem from an adult in good health. Both conserved end residues are trimmed from each CDR3. Clone size appears in some rows only: once, few, many, or a class for an expanded clone.

J gene,clone size,V gene,CDR3 length,CDR3 protein
TRBJ2-1,once,TRBV15,13,ATSGSGGPYNEQF
TRBJ1-1,NA,TRBV28,10,ASSSGLTLAF
TRBJ1-1,NA,TRBV19,11,ASSGARNTEAF
TRBJ1-1,NA,TRBV3-1/TRBV3-2,13,ASSQGIPVSAEAF
TRBJ1-4,few,TRBV30,11,ASFEGAREKLF
TRBJ1-5,NA,TRBV27,13,ASRPDRGLGQPQH
TRBJ1-2,NA,TRBV9,11,ASSVRDRDGYT
TRBJ1-2,NA,TRBV7-8,14,ASSPQRAPESYGYT
TRBJ1-6,NA,TRBV28,11,ATRGTGQSPLH
TRBJ2-7,NA,TRBV5-1,11,ASSFDGAYEQY
TRBJ1-6,NA,TRBV5-4,12,ASKTGTENSPLH
TRBJ1-3,NA,TRBV15,13,ATSRDPGDGNTIY
TRBJ2-7,NA,TRBV7-6,13,ASSSTWDRGNEQY
TRBJ1-2,NA,TRBV4-3,12,ASSQDWPALRYT
TRBJ2-7,NA,TRBV19,14,ASSTWRERGSYEQY
TRBJ2-7,NA,TRBV6-6,9,ASSHSGGQY
TRBJ1-4,once,TRBV5-6,14,ASSLDGGRTNEKLF
TRBJ2-3,NA,TRBV7-2,16,ASSLGLAGGLSTDTQY
TRBJ1-2,NA,TRBV28,12,ASSIGQGTRGYT
TRBJ2-3,NA,TRBV5-1,14,ASSLGLSGGTDTQY
TRBJ1-5,NA,TRBV19,14,ASSTYDRVRKQPQH
TRBJ2-7,few,TRBV2,12,ASPKEDASYEQY
TRBJ2-5,NA,TRBV5-4,13,ASSIGPLGQETQY
TRBJ1-1,NA,TRBV10-3,13,AISESGTLNTEAF
TRBJ2-2,NA,TRBV28,13,ASSENNKNTGELF
TRBJ1-5,NA,TRBV7-2,13,ASSSGQLGGQPQH